The T cell receptor (beta chain) described here comes from a study of beta chain features in type 1 diabetes (dated by TCRdb to 2017 to 2018). Looking at the study overall: Mean age, gender distribution, total cell number and subset yield did not differ between patients and healthy donors. Regulatory and stem cell-like memory subsets were isolated from only 8 patients and roughly 8 healthy donors, whereas naive and central memory subsets came from all 28 donors. The study compared the TCRB repertoires of sorted circulating CD4+ T cell subsets in recently diagnosed type 1 diabetes patients with those in matched healthy donors. Across all samples, some 100,000,000 sorted cells were examined, and cell number per subset correlated strongly with RNA yield.

All of the isolated RNA was reverse transcribed with the High Capacity cDNA Reverse Transcription Kit, so expressed TCRB transcripts were sequenced. Deep immunoSEQ sequencing was applied to naive, central memory and regulatory T cell samples, giving an average of around 4 million total reads per sample. After sorted cells were lysed in RLT buffer, RNA was extracted with DNase-treated RNeasy Micro or Mini kits, with the choice depending on cell number. To prevent cross-contamination, each cell subset was processed individually, whereas patient and healthy donor samples were processed jointly. TCRB sequences were amplified from cDNA with the immunoSEQ multiplex PCR, producing 87-bp fragments spanning the CDR3 region. Sequencing of the amplicons was done on the Illumina HiSeq platform. As for the authors' bioinformatics: Synthetic template baselines were used to correct PCR bias computationally, reads within Hamming distance 2 were collapsed together, and singletons that could not be merged were discarded. Reads were aligned to IMGT to assign V, D and J genes, CDR3 length, and insertions or deletions at six rearrangement sites. Clonotype counts were normalized to sorted cell number within each subset before computing true diversity and Gini coefficients with the tcR R package. Repertoire sharing was quantified using the overlap coefficient calculated on TCRB nucleotide sequences. Out-of-frame TCRB sequences from naive cells were analyzed to stand in for the pre-selection repertoire. TCRdb carries this immuneACCESS record with in-frame sequences only. Its versions omit some clonotypes, under half of them owing to an unresolved V gene in the studies checked, with the rest unexplained. From that table come the V and J calls and clone size; the DNA was used to work out D and trimming. The sample includes hundreds of thousands of clones, with roughly a sixth observed a single time. The top ten clonotypes cover 0.09% to 0.095% of the sample.

Each donor gave one peripheral blood draw, averaging about 100 mL, which was collected into heparinised tubes. A BD FACSAria II and a panel including CD45RO, CCR7, CD25, CD127, CD95 and CD27 were used to sort naive, central memory, regulatory and stem cell-like memory CD4+ T cells. Purity was above 98% for every sorted population. PBMCs were isolated immediately by Lymphoprep density gradient centrifugation and stained directly without culture. Samples were stained and sorted in pairs, with one healthy donor and one patient per experiment, so that batch effects were minimized. Summary of the overall study and its limitations: Because cDNA was sequenced instead of genomic DNA, activated cells with high expression could be over-represented, although the groups did not differ in activation or CD3 levels. At VDJ recombination sites, patients with type 1 diabetes made fewer insertions and deleted more nucleotides, a pattern implying thymic rearrangement abnormalities. The naive, central memory and regulatory TCRB repertoires appeared to resemble one another more closely among patients than among healthy donors. Type 1 diabetes patients showed a moderate but significant shortening of TCRB CDR3 length in all four CD4+ subsets. Because the HLA sub-analyses included only small numbers of individuals, any influence of HLA type on TCRB rearrangement was left unresolved. Shorter templates might be favored by PCR, yet because patient and control samples were amplified and corrected together, any such skew would affect both groups equally.

The table lists this clone with a few counts. What antigen it recognizes has not been identified. Per-base quality was not reported, and no clone a single base away is much larger than it. For this chain, trimming is 1 base at the V end and 9 bases at the J end, and the number of junction bases without a gene match is 11. The CDR3 holds 16 amino acids from the cysteine to the phenylalanine. This entry keeps only the CDR3 DNA: 48 bases, framed from base 1. CDR1 MGHRA and CDR2 YSYEKL were looked up in the germline V gene. Sequencing was carried out using naive CD4+ T cells from blood. The cell subset or site tag for this specimen amounts to: true naive CD4+ T cells. The receptor chain draws on TRBV4-1 and TRBJ1-5, and TRBD1 matches 8 of the central bases. This clonotype originated in a man between 18 and 35 years old in good health. The sequenced DNA is TGCGCCAGCAGCCAAGCGACAGGGGCGTACTTGCGGCCCCAGCATTTT. Its product reads: CASSQATGAYLRPQHF.